Below are 26 T cell receptor beta chains sequenced from a single sample in a study of control samples from healthy donors and cancer patients. Repertoires were generated with immunoSEQ multiplex PCR, while TCRdb's copy carries only in-frame clones and drops some. The data hold 50,000 to 75,000 clones, with 65% to 90% observed a single time. Sequenced input: blood. These receptor sequences come from a man in his forties or fifties in good health.

CDR3 nucleotides: TGCGCCAGCAGCTTTAAAACCGGGACAGGGTTCGACGAGCAGTACTTC. This gives the protein CASSFKTGTGFDEQYF. The rearrangement joins TRBV5-1 to TRBJ2-7; the match to TRBD1 covers 9 bases. The CDR3 extends over 16 amino acids. J was trimmed by 5 bases and V by 2 bases; bases with no gene match: 11. CDR1 and CDR2 (germline): SGHRS, YFSETQ.

This sequence joins TRBV11-3 and TRBJ2-5; TRBD1 is a possible D gene (5 bases). The CDR3 sequence is 17 residues long. Trimming took 1 base from V and 1 from J, leaving 16 bases between them. Germline CDR1 reads SGHNT; CDR2 reads YENEEA. The CDR3 DNA reads as TGTGCCAGCAGCTTAGGTCTCCAAGATGACAGCCAAGAGACCCAGTACTTC. Translated, it gives CASSLGLQDDSQETQYF.

This chain links TRBV19 with TRBJ2-1; 10 nucleotides agree with TRBD2. This CDR3 region has 13 residues. Looked up from germline, CDR1 is LNHDA and CDR2 is SQIVND (reference sequence). Trimming took 6 bases from V and 4 from J; bases not matched to a gene: 0. CDR3 nucleotide sequence: TGTGCCAGTAGACTAGCGGGGTACAATGAGCAGTTCTTC. Protein product: CASRLAGYNEQFF.

V usage is TRBV10-1 and J usage is TRBJ1-6; unclear D gene. The CDR3 loop spans 17 amino acids. The germline CDR1 and CDR2 sequences are WNHNN and SYGVQD (reference sequence). The DNA of the CDR3 is TGCGCAGGGAAGCCTCTGCAGCTGTGCTCCTATAATTCACCCCTCCACTTT. Translating it yields CAGKPLQLCSYNSPLHF.

V gene TRBV30 combines with J gene TRBJ1-1; the D gene is possibly TRBD1 (5 bases). Germline V gene sequence: CDR1 GTSNPN, CDR2 SVGIG (reference sequence). The length of the CDR3 is 13 residues. V was pared by 2 bases and J by 4 bases, with 11 bases between. As DNA, the CDR3 is TGTGCCTGGAGTCTCACCAGGGTCACTGAAGCTTTCTTT. Translating it yields CAWSLTRVTEAFF.

V gene TRBV27 combines with J gene TRBJ2-7, with TRBD1 identical over 10 bases. Germline-derived CDR1 and CDR2 are MNHEY and SMNVEV (reference sequence). J gave up 12 bases and V 0 bases, and 8 bases lay outside the gene matches. This CDR3 region has 14 residues. CDR3 nucleotides: TGTGCCAGCAGTTTATCGGGACAGGGGTTCGATGCGTACTTC. This codes for CASSLSGQGFDAYF.

J is TRBJ2-1 and V is TRBV2, with D hard to call. This CDR3 region has 15 residues. From germline, CDR1 is SNHLY and CDR2 FYNNEI. Trimming removed 5 bases at V and 1 base at J, with 12 bases between. DNA of the CDR3: TGTGCCAGCAGTCTATACTGGTTATCCTACAATGAGCAGTTCTTC. Its translation: CASSLYWLSYNEQFF.

This chain links TRBV10-3 with TRBJ1-2; D call uncertain. V gave up 0 bases and J gave up 8 bases, with 10 bases separating them. Germline V CDR1 and CDR2: ENHRY, SYGVKD. The CDR3 has 13 residues. The CDR3 DNA reads TGTGCCATCAGTGAGTCAAACTTCCGGGGCTACACCTTC. Translating it yields CAISESNFRGYTF.

This clone was seen a handful of times. The J gene is TRBJ1-2, the V gene TRBV4-1, with TRBD1 identical over 7 bases. V dropped 2 bases and J dropped 2; count of bases not matched to a gene: 5. The CDR3 is 15 amino acids. The germline V gene encodes CDR1 MGHRA and CDR2 YSYEKL. The CDR3 DNA reads TGCGCCAGCAGCCAAAGCCTGACAGGGAACTATGGCTACACCTTC. This gives the protein CASSQSLTGNYGYTF.

The chain employs TRBV7-2 and TRBJ2-3; perhaps D is TRBD1 or TRBD2 (5 bases each). This CDR3 spans 16 amino acids. CDR1 is SGHTA and CDR2 is FQGNSA in the germline V gene. The ends were cut back, 1 base at V and 1 base at J, with 12 bases in the middle. CDR3 region: CASSLVGQGRTDTQYF. CDR3 DNA: TGTGCCAGCAGCTTAGTAGGGCAGGGACGCACAGATACGCAGTATTTT.

This chain uses TRBV28 with TRBJ2-1; D remains unclear. This CDR3 comprises 13 residues. CDR1 and CDR2 from the germline V gene are MDHEN and SYDVKM. Trimming left V 4 bases short and J 7 bases short, with 11 bases between. The CDR3 sequence is CASSSQLGNEQFF. In DNA, the CDR3 is TGTGCCAGCAGTTCCCAACTGGGTAATGAGCAGTTCTTC.

The genes are TRBV5-4 and TRBJ1-2; maybe TRBD1 (5 bases). The germline V and J ends were trimmed by 0 bases and 8 bases, with 20 bases remaining between them. Per germline, CDR1 SGHNT and CDR2 YYREEE (reference sequence). CDR3 length: 16 residues. In DNA form, the CDR3 reads TGTGCCAGCAGCTTGGTGCACCGGGGCTCTGAGAGGGGCTACACCTTC. Amino acids: CASSLVHRGSERGYTF.

As DNA, the CDR3 is TGCGCCAGCAGCCTAAACAGGGAATTCTCTGGGGCCAACGTCCTGACTTTC. This codes for CASSLNREFSGANVLTF. The chain links TRBV5-1 to TRBJ2-6; maybe TRBD1 (6 bases). Germline CDR1 SGHRS, CDR2 YFSETQ. The CDR3 contains 17 residues. V lost 4 bases and J 0 bases, leaving 14 bases between the germline ends.

The gene calls are TRBV6-5 and TRBJ1-5; TRBD1 aligns across 8 bases. The CDR3 totals 12 residues. Germline lookup yields CDR1 MNHEY and CDR2 SVGAGI. J was trimmed by 5 bases and V by 10 bases; bases with no gene match: 4. In nucleotides, the CDR3 is TGTGCCACCCGGACAGGGCATCAGCCCCAGCATTTT. Its protein is CATRTGHQPQHF.

The chain is built from TRBV6-2 or TRBV6-3 and TRBJ2-7, with TRBD2 identical over 13 bases. The J segment lost 3 bases and the V segment lost 5 bases, leaving 4 bases of the junction unmatched. The CDR3 has 15 amino acids. Per the germline V gene, CDR1 is MNHEY and CDR2 is SVGEGT. CDR3 bases: TGTGCCAGCAGTCCGGGACTAGCGGGACTCTACGAGCAGTACTTC. Its translation is CASSPGLAGLYEQYF.

This chain uses TRBV5-6 with TRBJ1-3; no clear D gene. The CDR3 length is 14 residues. The V end was cut by 2 bases, the J end by 2 bases, with 8 bases between. The germline CDR1 and CDR2 sequences are SGHDT and YYEEEE. The CDR3 DNA sequence: TGTGCCAGCAGCTTCGTTCAGGCTGGAAACACCATATATTTT. Amino acid sequence: CASSFVQAGNTIYF.

The CDR3 nucleotides read TGTGCCAGCAGTTCGACTATGGGGACCCAGTACTTC. It specifies CASSSTMGTQYF. The chain has TRBV6-2 or TRBV6-3 and TRBJ2-5, with a weak D call TRBD2 (5 bases). With 4 bases removed from V and 7 bases from J, the gap between germline ends came to 10 bases. This CDR3 comprises 12 residues. Germline CDR1 is MNHEY and CDR2 is SVGEGT.

The chain links TRBV6-6 to TRBJ1-1; D call uncertain. CDR3 size: 15 residues. V was pared by 4 bases and J by 2 bases, with 14 bases between. Looked up from germline, CDR1 is MNHNY and CDR2 is SVGAGI (reference sequence). The DNA for the CDR3 is TGTGCCAGCAGTTCGCTCGCAGCCTCAAACACTGAAGCTTTCTTT. Translating it yields CASSSLAASNTEAFF.

This clone was recorded once. The rearrangement uses TRBV19 and TRBJ1-5; D call uncertain. This CDR3 is 15 amino acids long. V shed 3 bases and J shed 1 base, with 10 bases lying between them. CDR1 and CDR2 from the germline V gene are LNHDA and SQIVND (reference sequence). The CDR3 reads CASSISAFSNQPQHF. CDR3 nucleotide sequence: TGTGCCAGTAGTATTTCCGCATTCAGCAATCAGCCCCAGCATTTT. Together with reference TRBV19 and TRBJ1-5, the CDR3 gives the full variable domain: DGGITQSPKYLFRKEGQNVTLSCEQNLNHDAMYWYRQDPGQGLRLIYYSQIVNDFQKGDIAEGYSVSREKKESFPLTVTSAQKNPTAFYLCASSISAFSNQPQHFGDGTRLSIL.

V is TRBV4-2 and J is TRBJ2-5, with 8 bases lining up with TRBD1. The V segment lost 1 base and the J segment 5 bases; nucleotides outside the gene matches: 3. The length of the CDR3 is 14 residues. Germline assignment: CDR1 LGHNA and CDR2 YNFKEQ. The chain's CDR3 is CASSQGPGGETQYF. CDR3 coding DNA: TGTGCCAGCAGCCAAGGTCCAGGGGGCGAGACCCAGTACTTC.

The chain employs TRBV29-1 and TRBJ2-1; D might be TRBD1 (5 bases). V was pared by 6 bases and J by 7 bases, with 13 bases between. From germline, CDR1 is SQVTM and CDR2 ANQGSEA. This CDR3 comprises 12 residues. The CDR3 loop is CSVSPQGNEQFF. CDR3 DNA: TGCAGCGTCTCCCCCCAGGGTAATGAGCAGTTCTTC.

The chain couples TRBV7-2 to TRBJ2-3; 13 bases fit TRBD2. Germline V lookup: CDR1 SGHTA, CDR2 FQGNSA. The CDR3 is 16 amino acids. With 3 bases clipped from V and 6 bases from J, the junction kept 6 bases outside the gene matches. CDR3 residues: CASSFTSGRVADTQYF. The CDR3 DNA reads TGTGCCAGCAGCTTTACTAGCGGGAGGGTAGCTGATACGCAGTATTTT.

The chain is built from TRBV6-5 and TRBJ1-1; D unresolved. Trimming pared 2 bases from V and 3 bases from J, leaving 7 bases between. In germline, CDR1 is MNHEY, CDR2 SVGAGI. The length of the CDR3 is 13 residues. The CDR3 here is CASSYEEYTEAFF. CDR3 in DNA: TGTGCCAGCAGTTACGAGGAGTACACTGAAGCTTTCTTT.

This sequence joins TRBV18 and TRBJ2-7, with 10 nucleotides matching TRBD1. The CDR3 spans 15 residues. The junction had 7 bases not matched to a gene; V was cut back by 6 bases and J by 2 bases. Per germline, CDR1 KGHSH and CDR2 LQKENI. For the CDR3, the DNA is TGTGCCAGCTCCCTAAGGGGACAGGGGACCTACGAGCAGTACTTC. It translates to CASSLRGQGTYEQYF. Combining the CDR3 with reference TRBV18 and TRBJ2-7 gives the whole variable domain NAGVMQNPRHLVRRRGQEARLRCSPMKGHSHVYWYRQLPEEGLKFMVYLQKENIIDESGMPKERFSAEFPKEGPSILRIQQVVRGDSAAYFCASSLRGQGTYEQYFGPGTRLTVT.

As concerns this clone: A read error may account for a junction end that differs from germline. The chain combines TRBV28 with TRBJ2-7, with 7 bases matching TRBD1. From germline, CDR1 is MDHEN and CDR2 SYDVKM. The CDR3 length is 10 residues. The CDR3 loop reads CASSSRGFNF. The CDR3 bases are TGTGCCAGCAGTTCCAGGGGGTTTAACTTC.

V and J are TRBV3-1 (or the pseudogene TRBV3-2) and TRBJ1-5; 8 nucleotides align to TRBD1. With V trimmed by 4 bases and J by 7 bases, 3 bases remained unmatched. Germline V gene data show CDR1 as LGHDT and CDR2 as YNNKEL (reference sequence). This CDR3 has 13 residues. The CDR3 is CASSRQGMQPQHF. The CDR3 coding sequence is TGTGCCAGCAGCCGACAGGGGATGCAGCCCCAGCATTTT.